The 29 T cell receptor beta chains below were found in one sample sequenced in a study of spatial heterogeneity in lung cancer. A single record per CDR3 protein comes from TCRdb applying MiXCR to the 5' RACE reads. The profile shows roughly 48,000 distinct CDR3 sequences, approximately 5% of them singletons. Documented time point: sample taken at primary tumor resection. The sample in question was PBMCs, obtained at surgery. Source of these receptors: a male donor with early-stage non-small cell lung cancer.

This clonotype was detected many times. J is TRBJ2-6 and V is TRBV7-2; no firm D call. The CDR3 covers 11 residues. Germline V CDR1 and CDR2: SGHTA, FQGNSA. In DNA form, the CDR3 reads TGTGCAAGCTCTGGGGCCAACGTCCTGACTTTC. This sequence encodes CASSGANVLTF. Drawing the rest from reference TRBV7-2 and TRBJ2-6, the complete variable domain is GAGVSQSPSNKVTEKGKDVELRCDPISGHTALYWYRQSLGQGLEFLIYFQGNSAPDKSGLPSDRFSAERTGGSVSTLTIQRTQQEDSAVYLCASSGANVLTFGAGSRLTVL.

CDR3 amino acids: CASSPTGISTDTQYF. For the CDR3, the DNA is TGCGCCAGCAGCCCGACAGGAATTAGCACAGATACGCAGTATTTT. The rearrangement uses TRBV5-1 and TRBJ2-3; D is perhaps TRBD1 (6 bases). The CDR3 loop spans 15 amino acids. Germline loops: CDR1 SGHRS, CDR2 YFSETQ. The V end was cut by 4 bases, the J end by 0 bases, with 12 bases between.

This clonotype was seen a handful of times. The chain links TRBV15 to TRBJ2-7, with D possibly matching TRBD1 (5 bases). The CDR3 runs to 17 residues. V gave up 5 bases and J gave up 0 bases, with 20 bases separating them. CDR1 and CDR2 from the germline V gene are LNHNV and YYDKDF (reference sequence). CDR3 in DNA: TGTGCCACCAGCCCGCTTCGATCCAGGGCTGGCTCCTACGAGCAGTACTTC. The encoded protein is CATSPLRSRAGSYEQYF.

This clonotype was found a few times. This sequence joins TRBV20-1 and TRBJ2-3; TRBD1 agrees at 7 bases. Germline CDR1 reads DFQATT; CDR2 reads SNEGSKA (reference sequence). V shed 0 bases, J shed 6 bases, and the junction held 3 bases outside the gene matches. The CDR3 runs to 13 residues. The CDR3 loop reads CSARDPRGDTQYF. CDR3 bases: TGCAGTGCTAGAGATCCCAGGGGGGATACGCAGTATTTT.

This clonotype has ten or more counts. CDR3 region: CASSPPGISTDTQYF. The CDR3 region has the DNA TGTGCCAGCAGCCCGCCAGGGATAAGCACAGATACGCAGTATTTT. The genes are TRBV7-9 and TRBJ2-3, with TRBD1 as a possible D gene (5 bases). Germline CDR1 is SEHNR and CDR2 is FQNEAQ (reference sequence). Trimming removed 5 bases at V and 0 bases at J, with 12 bases between. The CDR3 has 15 amino acids. The whole variable domain, filled in from reference TRBV7-9 and TRBJ2-3, reads DTGVSQNPRHKITKRGQNVTFRCDPISEHNRLYWYRQTLGQGPEFLTYFQNEAQLEKSRLLSDRFSAERPKGSFSTLEIQRTEQGDSAMYLCASSPPGISTDTQYFGPGTRLTVL.

This clonotype was seen only a few times. V gene TRBV24-1 combines with J gene TRBJ2-2; perhaps TRBD2 as D (6 bases). CDR1 KGHDR and CDR2 SFDVKD come from the germline V gene. V lost 9 bases, J lost 1 base, and 14 bases lay in between. CDR3 length: 15 residues. Here the CDR3 reads CATSRGLRNTGELFF. In DNA form, the CDR3 reads TGTGCCACCTCGAGGGGACTCAGGAACACCGGGGAGCTGTTTTTT.

There are many counts of this clonotype. The chain recombines TRBV7-2 with TRBJ1-2, with 8 bases that match TRBD1. CDR3 length: 15 residues. V lost 5 bases to trimming and J lost 4 bases; unmatched junction nucleotides: 9. CDR1 is SGHTA and CDR2 is FQGNSA in the germline V gene. As DNA, the CDR3 is TGTGCCAGCAGCCCAAGCTCAGGGGGCGGCTATGGCTACACCTTC. This sequence encodes CASSPSSGGGYGYTF.

This clonotype was recorded at least ten times. The V call is TRBV27, the J call TRBJ2-3; D is possibly TRBD1 (5 bases). The V end was cut by 2 bases, the J end by 5 bases, with 8 bases between. Germline CDR1 MNHEY, CDR2 SMNVEV (reference sequence). The CDR3 is 13 amino acids. CDR3: CASSLGAGDTQYF. CDR3 DNA: TGTGCCAGCAGTTTAGGGGCTGGAGATACGCAGTATTTT.

This clonotype appeared many times. The chain employs TRBV12-3 or TRBV12-4 and TRBJ2-7; D possibly corresponds to TRBD1 (6 bases). The length of the CDR3 is 13 residues. The V end lost 3 bases, the J end lost 7 bases, and 13 bases lay between the germline ends. This chain's CDR3 is CASSLIEGVEQYF. DNA of the CDR3: TGTGCCAGCAGTTTGATCGAGGGGGTTGAGCAGTACTTC.

As to this clonotype: A junction boundary mismatches the germline segment, possibly from a read error. This chain uses TRBV19 with TRBJ2-1, with 10 bases matching TRBD2. The CDR3 totals 14 residues. Germline lookup yields CDR1 LNHDA and CDR2 SQIVND (reference sequence). The CDR3 region has the DNA TGTGCCAGTAGTACCCTAACTAGCGGGGATGAGCAGTTCTTT. Translating it yields CASSTLTSGDEQFF.

This clonotype has ten or more counts. The chain uses TRBV5-6 and TRBJ2-2; TRBD1 is a possible D gene (7 bases). The V gene lost 3 bases and the J gene lost 4 bases, with 25 bases spanning the gap. Germline assignment: CDR1 SGHDT and CDR2 YYEEEE. This CDR3 has 19 amino acids. This CDR3 is CASSSIGGGDLYGTGELFF. CDR3 coding DNA: TGTGCCAGCAGCTCAATAGGAGGGGGCGACTTGTATGGCACCGGGGAGCTGTTTTTT.

There are many counts of this clonotype. The rearrangement uses TRBV29-1 and TRBJ2-3; possible D gene TRBD2, 5 bases. Germline assignment: CDR1 SQVTM and CDR2 ANQGSEA. This CDR3 spans 12 amino acids. V was trimmed by 7 bases and J by 5 bases, leaving 13 bases between them. CDR3 in DNA: TGCAGCGCTAGGGCGGCGGGAGATACGCAGTATTTT. Its protein is CSARAAGDTQYF.

This clonotype was counted at least ten times. V is TRBV20-1 and J is TRBJ2-1, with D perhaps TRBD1 (6 bases). The CDR3 length is 11 residues. CDR1 is DFQATT and CDR2 is SNEGSKA in the germline V gene (reference sequence). V lost 7 bases and J lost 8, with 12 bases in between. CDR3 sequence (DNA): TGCAGTGTAGTAGGGGGTGATGAGCAGTTCTTC. Amino acid sequence: CSVVGGDEQFF.

At least ten counts were recorded for this clonotype. This chain connects TRBV12-3 or TRBV12-4 to TRBJ1-5, with 7 positions matching TRBD1. With 4 bases clipped from V and 8 bases from J, the junction kept 11 bases outside the gene matches. The CDR3 loop spans 15 amino acids. The CDR3 region is CASSSGGTPFEPQHF. DNA of the CDR3: TGTGCCAGCAGTTCAGGGGGGACCCCTTTTGAGCCCCAGCATTTT.

This clonotype was seen many times. The genes are TRBV7-2 and TRBJ2-1; D might be TRBD1 or TRBD2, each matching 5 bases. Germline V gene data show CDR1 as SGHTA and CDR2 as FQGNSA. This CDR3 spans 13 amino acids. Trimming left V 7 bases short and J 8 bases short, with 15 bases between. CDR3 DNA sequence: TGTGCCAGCACCCCGGCCCGGGGCTATGAGCAGTTCTTC. Translation gives CASTPARGYEQFF.

This clonotype has a count of ten or more. The chain employs TRBV4-1 and TRBJ2-1; 9 nucleotides align to TRBD1. Trimming took 4 bases from V and 9 from J; bases not matched to a gene: 13. The CDR3 sequence is 16 residues long. CDR1 is MGHRA, CDR2 YSYEKL, per germline. The CDR3 nucleotides are TGCGCCAGCAGCCGACCGGGACAGGGCCTAGTGGGTGAGCAGTTCTTC. It is translated as CASSRPGQGLVGEQFF.

This chain's CDR3 is CASSPLDGKPQHF. The DNA for the CDR3 is TGTGCCAGCAGCCCCCTTGATGGGAAGCCCCAGCATTTT. The genes are TRBV6-5 and TRBJ1-5; unclear D gene. The V end lost 6 bases, the J end lost 8 bases, and 14 bases lay between the germline ends. The CDR3 runs 13 residues. The germline V gene encodes CDR1 MNHEY and CDR2 SVGAGI.

The DNA for the CDR3 is TGTGCCTGGAGTCCTACAGGGGGGAATCAGCCCCAGCATTTT. Translated, it gives CAWSPTGGNQPQHF. This rearrangement joins TRBV30 to TRBJ1-5, with 8 bases identical to TRBD1. Germline loops: CDR1 GTSNPN, CDR2 SVGIG (reference sequence). There are 14 residues in the CDR3. Losses at the gene ends were 2 bases for V and 4 bases for J; bases not matched to a gene: 4.

This clonotype was recorded many times. The rearrangement joins TRBV29-1 to TRBJ2-3; 7 nucleotides line up with TRBD2. The V gene's germline CDR1 is SQVTM and CDR2 ANQGSEA. The CDR3 is 12 amino acids. V dropped 4 bases and J dropped 6; count of bases not matched to a gene: 4. The CDR3 loop is CSVVSGGDTQYF. CDR3 sequence (DNA): TGCAGCGTTGTATCGGGAGGCGATACGCAGTATTTT.

This clonotype was recorded a few times. This chain joins TRBV12-3 or TRBV12-4 and TRBJ1-2; possible D gene TRBD1, 6 bases. The CDR3 consists of 13 residues. The ends were cut back, 6 bases at V and 8 bases at J, with 16 bases in the middle. This chain's CDR3 is CASRMGQGQGYTF. For the CDR3, the DNA is TGTGCCAGCAGGATGGGGCAGGGGCAGGGCTACACCTTC.

The table lists this clonotype with many counts. The J gene is TRBJ2-3, the V gene TRBV10-2; D remains ambiguous. Per germline, CDR1 WSHSY and CDR2 SAAADI. The CDR3 loop spans 15 amino acids. Trimming left V 0 bases short and J 1 base short, with 8 bases between. The chain's CDR3 is CASSESIGGTDTQYF. In DNA, the CDR3 is TGCGCCAGCAGTGAGTCGATAGGCGGCACAGATACGCAGTATTTT.

This clonotype was recorded many times. The chain employs TRBV10-3 and TRBJ2-7; D may match TRBD1 or TRBD2 (5 bases each). The CDR3 is made up of 11 amino acids. V lost 4 bases to trimming and J lost 6 bases, with 7 bases between them. Looked up from germline, CDR1 is ENHRY and CDR2 is SYGVKD. CDR3 residues: CAISARGEQYF. The CDR3, as DNA: TGTGCCATCAGTGCGAGGGGCGAGCAGTACTTC.

Ten or more counts support this clonotype. The chain is built from TRBV30 and TRBJ1-1; D is unclear. The germline CDR1 and CDR2 sequences are GTSNPN and SVGIG (reference sequence). The CDR3 is 15 residues long. Deletions cut 1 base from V and 3 bases from J, with 15 bases between. CDR3 sequence reads: CAWSGAIYGDTEAFF. The DNA for the CDR3 is TGTGCCTGGAGTGGCGCCATTTACGGGGACACTGAAGCTTTCTTT.

This clonotype was counted many times. The chain is built from TRBV12-3 or TRBV12-4 and TRBJ2-1; possibly TRBD2 for D (5 bases). V was pared by 5 bases and J by 6 bases, with 8 bases between. CDR3 length equals 12 residues. CDR3 sequence: CASSARGNEQFF. CDR3 coding DNA: TGTGCCAGCAGTGCCCGGGGCAATGAGCAGTTCTTC.

This clonotype was counted many times. The gene calls are TRBV3-1 and TRBJ2-1; weak D call: TRBD2 (5 bases). V was cut by 4 bases and J by 8 bases, with 12 bases left in between. Germline CDR1 LGHDT, CDR2 YNNKEL (reference sequence). The CDR3 runs to 13 residues. CDR3 region: CASSRGRPDEQFF. CDR3 nucleotides: TGTGCCAGCAGCCGAGGGAGACCAGATGAGCAGTTCTTC.

This clonotype was seen at least ten times. The chain links TRBV6-2 or TRBV6-3 to TRBJ2-3; 11 bases fit TRBD2. Trimming cost V 6 bases and J 5 bases; bases outside gene matches: 7. The CDR3 has 15 amino acids. Germline CDR1 reads MNHEY; CDR2 reads SVGEGT. In DNA form, the CDR3 reads TGTGCCAGCAGGGGACTAGCGGTGCATCAAGATACGCAGTATTTT. This encodes CASRGLAVHQDTQYF.

A remark on this clonotype: This sequence may be a read error, since a much larger clone differs from it by one base. The chain combines TRBV20-1 with TRBJ2-7, with 9 bases identical to TRBD2. The CDR3 sequence is 14 residues long. Germline V gene sequence: CDR1 DFQATT, CDR2 SNEGSKA (reference sequence). The CDR3 coding sequence is TGCAGTGCTAGCGCGGGAGGGGTGACGTACGAGCAGAACTTC. This codes for CSASAGGVTYEQNF.

This clonotype was detected many times. The chain has TRBV5-1 and TRBJ1-1, with TRBD1 matching 10 bases. Losses at the gene ends were 4 bases for V and 2 bases for J; bases not matched to a gene: 14. The CDR3 loop spans 18 amino acids. CDR1 is SGHRS and CDR2 is YFSETQ in the germline V gene. The CDR3 DNA is TGCGCCAGCAGCCGAACCCATGGGGGACAGGGGATAAACACTGAAGCTTTCTTT. This gives the protein CASSRTHGGQGINTEAFF.

This clonotype has a handful of counts. The chain joins TRBV12-3 or TRBV12-4 to TRBJ2-7; 8 positions match TRBD2. Trimming removed 8 bases from V and 2 bases from J; junction bases left unmatched: 5. CDR3 length equals 13 residues. The CDR3 region has the DNA TGTGCCAGCGGGTTAGCGGGAACCTACGAGCAGTACTTC. Encoded protein: CASGLAGTYEQYF.